A single T cell receptor (beta chain) is shown here with its context. The antigen remains unidentified. This specimen comes from a study of Ad26.COV2.S vaccination and SARS-CoV-2 variants. Treatment described: about 20 received Ad26.COV2.S at low or high dose, single or two shots; several received placebo; per-sample allocation not given. At day 63 after the first vaccine or placebo injection, samples were drawn. Participants' vaccine, an Ad26 vector, delivered Wuhan-strain SARS-CoV-2 spike. Study conclusions and caveats: Vaccine recipients posted higher spike-specific TCR breadth than their placebo counterparts. Whether participants received vaccine or placebo, their non-spike TCR breadth was similar.

This table comes from immunoSEQ multiplex PCR, and its TCRdb copy is limited to in-frame clones, with some not included. The profile shows about 280,000 clones, 70% to 90% of them singletons. V lost 3 bases and J lost 0, with 8 bases in between. The CDR3 extends over 13 amino acids. CDR1 GTSNPN and CDR2 SVGIG come from the germline V gene (reference sequence). This clonotype was sampled from a person aged 18-60 years who received the Ad26.COV2.S COVID-19 vaccine or a placebo. The sequencing used peripheral blood, collected in a trial of Ad26.COV2.S vaccine versus placebo. This sequence joins TRBV30 and TRBJ1-1; D perhaps matches TRBD1 (5 bases). CDR3 sequence: CAWRQGLNTEAFF. CDR3 coding DNA: TGTGCCTGGAGGCAGGGTCTGAACACTGAAGCTTTCTTT.